Below, 9 T cell receptor beta chains from the same sample are listed, as sequenced in a study of blood T cell repertoires in COVID-19. Some clones are missing from TCRdb's copy, which holds only in-frame ones; the method was immunoSEQ multiplex PCR. The sample yields about 370,000 clones, roughly 90% seen once. Sequencing was done on a sample of peripheral blood. These receptors all stem from a woman younger than 45 with COVID-19, enrolled during active disease.

The chain has TRBV5-6 and TRBJ2-7, with TRBD1 matching 11 bases. Losses at the gene ends were 3 bases for V and 6 bases for J; bases not matched to a gene: 5. Germline-derived CDR1 and CDR2 are SGHDT and YYEEEE. The CDR3 contains 14 residues. For the CDR3, the DNA is TGTGCCAGCAGCTACCAGGGACAGGGGGGCGAGCAGTACTTC. This gives the protein CASSYQGQGGEQYF. The entire variable domain, with the rest obtained from reference TRBV5-6 and TRBJ2-7, is as follows: DAGVTQSPTHLIKTRGQQVTLRCSPKSGHDTVSWYQQALGQGPQFIFQYYEEEERQRGNFPDRFSGHQFPNYSSELNVNALLLGDSALYLCASSYQGQGGEQYFGPGTRLTVT.

The V call is TRBV19, the J call TRBJ2-2; D may be TRBD1 (5 bases). With 8 bases removed from V and 0 bases from J, the gap between germline ends came to 10 bases. The CDR3 contains 14 residues. Germline assignment: CDR1 LNHDA and CDR2 SQIVND (reference sequence). This CDR3 is CASVGHANTGELFF. In DNA, the CDR3 is TGTGCCAGTGTTGGACACGCGAACACCGGGGAGCTGTTTTTT.

Of note for this clone: One junction end does not reproduce the germline sequence, and a read error may be involved. This sequence joins TRBV7-7 and TRBJ2-5, with 10 bases aligning to TRBD2. The germline CDR1 and CDR2 sequences are SSHAT and FNYEAQ (reference sequence). The CDR3 is 15 residues long. CDR3 protein: CASSFEREGQETQYF. The CDR3 DNA reads TGTGCTAGCAGCTTCGAGCGGGAGGGTCAAGAGACCCAGTACTTC.

The chain recombines TRBV7-2 with TRBJ1-5; possible D gene TRBD1, 6 bases. V lost 5 bases, J lost 5 bases, and 13 bases lay in between. CDR1 and CDR2 from the germline V gene are SGHTA and FQGNSA. CDR3 length equals 14 residues. CDR3 sequence: CASSTAGGHQPQHF. CDR3 bases: TGTGCCAGCAGCACTGCCGGGGGGCATCAGCCCCAGCATTTT.

This chain joins TRBV29-1 and TRBJ1-2, with a tentative D call TRBD1 (6 bases). The CDR3 extends over 13 amino acids. Germline CDR1 and CDR2: SQVTM and ANQGSEA. V was clipped by 2 bases and J by 14 bases, with 21 bases between them. CDR3 loop: CSVEKRSVQGRTF. The DNA for the CDR3 is TGCAGCGTTGAAAAGAGGTCTGTACAGGGCAGAACCTTC.

The chain employs TRBV29-1 and TRBJ1-4, with 9 bases that match TRBD1. Germline CDR1 SQVTM, CDR2 ANQGSEA. This CDR3 is 16 amino acids long. Trimming at V came to 1 base and at J to 8 bases, leaving 11 bases not matched to a gene. Here the CDR3 reads CSVEVGQGVGPEKLFF. The CDR3 coding sequence is TGCAGCGTTGAAGTGGGACAGGGAGTTGGACCAGAAAAACTGTTTTTT. Variable domain in full (rest from reference TRBV29-1 and TRBJ1-4): SAVISQKPSRDICQRGTSLTIQCQVDSQVTMMFWYRQQPGQSLTLIATANQGSEATYESGFVIDKFPISRPNLTFSTLTVSNMSPEDSSIYLCSVEVGQGVGPEKLFFGSGTQLSVL.

This clone appeared a few times. The chain recombines TRBV4-3 with TRBJ1-3; tentative D call: TRBD1 (6 bases). V gave up 4 bases and J gave up 3 bases, with 16 bases separating them. The CDR3 loop spans 16 amino acids. Per germline, CDR1 LGHNA and CDR2 YSLEER. The DNA of the CDR3 is TGCGCCAGCAGCCTTGACAGCCCAGGGGATGGAAACACCATATATTTT. Translating gives CASSLDSPGDGNTIYF.

The CDR3 loop is CASSLGGIRGVGNYGYTF. CDR3 DNA sequence: TGTGCCAGCAGCTTAGGAGGCATCAGGGGTGTGGGAAACTATGGCTACACCTTC. The chain employs TRBV7-2 and TRBJ1-2; possibly TRBD1 for D (6 bases). This CDR3 region has 18 residues. Germline V lookup: CDR1 SGHTA, CDR2 FQGNSA. Trimming shortened V by 1 base and J by 2 bases, and 20 bases separated the two germline ends.

The chain links TRBV6-5 to TRBJ1-1, with D possibly TRBD1 on 5 matching bases. The germline V gene has CDR1 MNHEY and CDR2 SVGAGI. This CDR3 spans 13 amino acids. V lost 10 bases and J lost 4, with 16 bases in between. The CDR3 coding sequence is TGTGCCATCGCCCAGGGAGGGTCCACTGAAGCTTTCTTT. Translated, it gives CAIAQGGSTEAFF.